This T cell receptor beta chain was identified during a study of shared clonotypes between healthy human individuals (dated by TCRdb to 2018 to 2021). The study in broad terms: The cohort comprised two women and a few men aged 18 to 49 years. Between about 0.9 and 8.9 billion PBMCs per donor were obtained by leukapheresis. Per donor, three plates each were used for CD4 naive and CD4 memory, two for CD8 naive, and one for CD8 memory. Different laboratories and diverse techniques were used to prepare libraries and sequence TCR repertoires, to increase sequencing depth and limit assay-specific biases. The study deeply sequenced blood TCR repertoires of about 5 healthy adults to estimate repertoire size and the extent of clonotype sharing between individuals. What the work shows at the level of the full study, not this receptor alone: The genetic and exposure-history diversity represented was limited by the small number of donors. Sharing across a few donors was observed for around 4.8% of naive CD4, under 4% of naive CD8, about 2.3% of memory CD4, and about 0.4% of memory CD8 clonotypes. Only blood was sampled, and tissue TCR repertoires likely differ from those in blood. Clonotypes shared by all four sorted-subset donors showed higher generation probabilities than non-shared clonotypes. Pairwise subsampling led to the expectation that sequencing depth would affect the degree of clonotype sharing among donors. Naive subsets generally had larger estimated clonotype richness than memory subsets did. Even with the large sequencing depth, rarefaction of the sorted-subset datasets indicated that sequencing was incomplete.

The CDR3 runs 15 amino acids, cysteine and phenylalanine included. The DNA shown is the 45-base CDR3, in frame from base 1. The germline ends are 6 bases apart after V is trimmed by 1 base and J by 0 bases. From the germline V gene, CDR1 is KGHSH and CDR2 is LQKENI. Donors were healthy HIV-negative adults with no recently reported acute infections or vaccinations. Every donor was a Caucasian adult residing in Nashville, Tennessee, USA. Magnetic negative selection was used to enrich CD4+ T cells, after which naive cells were positively selected on CD45RA and the negative fraction became the memory subset. Blood was collected by leukapheresis, and PBMCs were isolated by Ficoll-Histopaque density gradient centrifugation and then cryopreserved in liquid nitrogen vapor phase. Analytical flow cytometry was used to check the purity and quantity of every magnetically sorted T cell population. Genomic DNA was isolated from each sorted fraction and quantified by UV absorbance on a Nanodrop 2000c.

Points on this clone: It lacks a known antigen. One base away there is no much larger clone; base qualities are not given. This CDR3 is also generated by other DNA sequences in the sample.

Using the deep immunoSEQ assay, multiplex PCR amplified TCR CDR3 regions from genomic DNA. For each cell subset, the extracted genomic DNA was distributed evenly across all wells of several immunoSEQ 96-well plates, and each plate served as one replicate. For sorted subsets, about 220 ng of genomic DNA, equivalent to tens of thousands of T cell genomes, went into each replicate PCR. Purified libraries were measured with a Qubit 3.0 fluorometer, size-checked on a Bioanalyzer 2100, and measured again with the KAPA Library Quantification kit. Every immunoSEQ 96-well plate was sequenced on a dedicated single-read 150-cycle Illumina NextSeq 550 flow cell. The original methods were these. Because the immunoSEQ output held only junctional sequences and lacked quality scores, the filtering could not match the filtering applied to full-length reads. Sequences were annotated with PyIR, a Python wrapper for IgBLAST v1.9, using IMGT germline references to assign V/J genes and CDR3. Any read was removed if the V/J assignment was weak (E-value above 1e-6), the CDR3 was missing, or the read contained stop codons, out-of-frame junctions, or ambiguous translated residues. V3J clonotypes were defined as sequences sharing the same inferred V gene, J gene, and CDR3 amino acid sequence. Percentage overlap between repertoires was calculated by dividing the number of shared unique clonotypes by the size of the smaller repertoire. Richness of each repertoire was evaluated using RTK rarefaction, the Chao1 estimator, and Recon v2.1 estimates of unobserved clonotypes. Generation probabilities were computed with OLGA for all TCRbeta clonotypes obtained by the gDNA method from a few donors. TCRdb took this table from immuneACCESS and kept in-frame rearrangements with V and J called. Such tables lack part of the clones; where checked against another copy, unresolved V genes explain under half of the gap, and the rest is unexplained. V, J and clone size reflect that table, while D and trimming were determined from the DNA. This sample gives 2.3 million or so clones in total; more than 85% of them show up just once. The ten largest clones add up to 0.39% of the sample.

Sample: naive CD4+ T cells from PBMCs. According to the study, the label for this sample's cell subset or site signals: CD45RA+ positively selected. The TCR originated in a young man in good health. Some clones in this sample may be carry-over from other donors' samples. The chain joins TRBV18 to TRBJ1-4, with no D gene named confidently. CDR3 sequence: CASSPRVATNEKLFF. In nucleotide form, the sequence is TGTGCCAGCTCACCACGGGTTGCAACTAATGAAAAACTGTTTTTT.